The source of this T cell receptor (beta chain) is a study of glioma-infiltrating T cells after dendritic cell vaccination. Study-wide context: Between about 2002 and 2013, patients got autologous tumor lysate-pulsed dendritic cell vaccines. Monocyte-derived dendritic cells, cultured approximately 7 days with IL-4 and GM-CSF, were pulsed with autologous tumor lysate. At biweekly intervals, patients got three intradermal dendritic cell vaccine injections.

The length of the CDR3 is 13 residues. Trimming cost V 3 bases and J 11 bases; bases outside gene matches: 8. Looked up from germline, CDR1 is MNHNS and CDR2 is SASEGT. The PCR used 60 V beta and 13 J beta primers. Clones were sequenced by immunoSEQ multiplex PCR, and TCRdb holds only the in-frame ones, with some missing. The sample contains under 100,000 clones, approximately 80% of which appear only once. The material sequenced was blood, taken before dendritic cell vaccination. The V gene is TRBV6-1, the J gene TRBJ1-1; 8 bases agree with TRBD1. This clonotype was sampled from a human donor with glioblastoma. Here the CDR3 reads CASSDTGGFWAFF. DNA for the CDR3: TGTGCCAGCAGTGATACAGGGGGATTTTGGGCTTTCTTT.